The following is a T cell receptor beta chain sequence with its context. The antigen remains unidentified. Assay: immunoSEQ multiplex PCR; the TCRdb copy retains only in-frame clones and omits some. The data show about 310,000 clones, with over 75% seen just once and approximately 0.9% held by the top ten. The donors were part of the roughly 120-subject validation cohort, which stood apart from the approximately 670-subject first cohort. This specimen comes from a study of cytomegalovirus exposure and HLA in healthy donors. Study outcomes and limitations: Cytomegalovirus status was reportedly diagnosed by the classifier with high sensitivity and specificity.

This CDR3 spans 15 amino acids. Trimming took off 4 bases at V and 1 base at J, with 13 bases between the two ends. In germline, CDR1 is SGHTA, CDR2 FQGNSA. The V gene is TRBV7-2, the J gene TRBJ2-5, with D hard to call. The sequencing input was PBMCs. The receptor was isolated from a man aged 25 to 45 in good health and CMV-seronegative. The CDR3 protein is CASSSIIGLQETQYF. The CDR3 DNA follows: TGTGCCAGCAGCTCAATTATCGGTCTCCAAGAGACCCAGTACTTC. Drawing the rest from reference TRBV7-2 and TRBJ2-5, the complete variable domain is GAGVSQSPSNKVTEKGKDVELRCDPISGHTALYWYRQSLGQGLEFLIYFQGNSAPDKSGLPSDRFSAERTGGSVSTLTIQRTQQEDSAVYLCASSSIIGLQETQYFGPGTRLLVL.